The present T cell receptor beta chain was sequenced within a study of CD8 T cells in Susac syndrome. With random hexamers, about 0.5 to 1 ug RNA was reverse transcribed. Amplification of the TCR beta CDR3 was carried out by immunoSEQ multiplex PCR, which spanned a total of 54 Vbeta and 13 Jbeta segments. Each CDR3 protein gets one entry after TCRdb re-called the immunoSEQ multiplex PCR reads with MiXCR. The table shows hundreds of thousands of distinct CDR3 sequences, with around 95% occurring only once. In the multiple sclerosis control group, patients were treatment-naive and had stable or active relapsing-remitting disease. The sample comprised CD4+ T cells from PBMCs. The sequence came from a human donor with multiple sclerosis.

The CDR3 nucleotides read TGTGCCAGCAGCCAAGGGGGAAGGACCGAGCAGTACTTC. Its translation is CASSQGGRTEQYF. The chain carries TRBV3-1 and TRBJ2-7; unclear D gene. The CDR3 runs to 13 residues. Looked up from germline, CDR1 is LGHDT and CDR2 is YNNKEL (reference sequence). V dropped 1 base and J dropped 6 bases, with 10 bases sitting between them.